This section outlines one T cell receptor (beta chain) sequence together with its context. The sample belongs to a study of blood T cells in healthy people across ages. From germline, CDR1 is MDHEN and CDR2 SYDVKM. V lost 6 bases and J lost 4, with 12 bases in between. There are 13 residues in the CDR3. The use of a sample-barcoded 5' primer and a J-beta primer mix characterized a second PCR of 7 to 11 cycles. TCRdb re-analysed the 5' RACE reads in MiXCR, keeping a single row per CDR3 protein. Counted here are some 860,000 distinct CDR3 sequences, approximately 60% occurring once; the ten biggest clones make up 20% to 30%.

The origin of this receptor is a man between 35 and 55 years old in good health. Sequencing used blood. The chain uses TRBV28 and TRBJ1-2, with a tentative D call TRBD1 (5 bases). DNA of the CDR3: TGTGCCAGCAGACCCCCCGACAGCTATGGCTACACCTTC. Translation gives CASRPPDSYGYTF.